This TCR beta chain was found in a study of T cell repertoires in cytomegalovirus infection. Study information: In public TCR beta signatures, there were indications of both CMV infection and matching HLA type.

Broader study findings: In two of eight donors, the top clonotype was HLA-C-restricted CMV-specific.

This CDR3 region has 13 residues. The V gene's germline CDR1 is DFQATT and CDR2 SNEGSKA (reference sequence). J lost 3 bases, V lost 6 bases, and 5 bases had no gene match. In TCRdb, the reads were re-called with MiXCR into one record per CDR3 protein. The table has about 260,000 distinct CDR3 sequences, roughly 9.1% seen once. This clonotype was detected many times. Its antigen is still unknown. The sequence was collected from a human donor in good health (CMV status not recorded). Some clones in this sample may be carry-over from other donors' samples. The V gene is TRBV20-1, the J gene TRBJ1-5; TRBD1 agrees at 7 bases. The sample consisted of PBMCs. The DNA for the CDR3 is TGCAGTGCGCCTGAGGGGGCCAATCAGCCCCAGCATTTT. Translated: CSAPEGANQPQHF.